This T cell receptor (beta chain) emerged from a study of siplizumab effects on memory and regulatory T cells. Study-wide results and limits: Naive-or-memory phenotypes were unassignable for roughly 80-96% of proliferating CD4+ or CD8+ clones. No more than a minor fraction of alloreactive clones could be traced back to unstimulated subsets. Memory cells that were CD4+ and unstimulated gave rise to alloreactive sequences, which siplizumab significantly reduced.

Using immunoSEQ multiplex PCR, the repertoire was profiled, and TCRdb retains in-frame clones only, with some absent. The sample carries about 100,000 clones, about 93% recorded once. A word on this clone: Antigen unknown.

The length of the CDR3 is 15 residues. The V gene's germline CDR1 is SGHDT and CDR2 YYEEEE. J was trimmed by 4 bases and V by 2 bases; bases with no gene match: 5. This chain connects TRBV5-6 to TRBJ2-7, with 11 positions matching TRBD1. The sequence derives from a human donor in good health. Sequenced input: Tregs sorted from blood. CDR3 coding DNA: TGTGCCAGCAGCTTCCGGACAGGGGGCATTTACGAGCAGTACTTC. Translating gives CASSFRTGGIYEQYF.